This T cell receptor beta chain was retrieved from a study of blood T cell repertoires in COVID-19. Study background: Sites across the United States, Italy and Spain contributed samples from acute and convalescent COVID-19.

V lost 2 bases to trimming and J lost 5 bases; unmatched junction nucleotides: 8. CDR1 and CDR2 (germline): MNHEY, SVGAGI. The CDR3 totals 16 residues. The data were produced by immunoSEQ multiplex PCR, yet TCRdb's version contains in-frame clones alone and is incomplete. The sample yields 120,000 to 150,000 clones, about 87% seen once. The TCR was taken from a woman of 80 years or more with acute or convalescent COVID-19. The chain uses TRBV6-5 and TRBJ1-2, with 10 bases lining up with TRBD1. Sequenced sample: peripheral blood. The CDR3 sequence: CASSYRGQGRNYGYTF. The CDR3 DNA reads as TGTGCCAGCAGTTACCGGGGACAGGGGCGAAATTATGGCTACACCTTC.